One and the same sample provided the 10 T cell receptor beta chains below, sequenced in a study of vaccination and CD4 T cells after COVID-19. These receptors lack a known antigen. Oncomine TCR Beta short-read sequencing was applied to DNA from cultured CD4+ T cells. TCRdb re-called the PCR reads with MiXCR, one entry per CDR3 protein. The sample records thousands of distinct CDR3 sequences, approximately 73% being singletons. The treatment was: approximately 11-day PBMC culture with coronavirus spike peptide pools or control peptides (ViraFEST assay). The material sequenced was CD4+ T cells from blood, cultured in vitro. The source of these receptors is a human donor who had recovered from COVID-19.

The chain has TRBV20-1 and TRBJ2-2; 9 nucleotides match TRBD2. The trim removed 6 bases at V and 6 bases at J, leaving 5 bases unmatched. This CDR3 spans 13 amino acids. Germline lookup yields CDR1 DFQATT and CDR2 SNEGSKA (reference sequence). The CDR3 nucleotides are TGCAGTGCCATGACTAGCGGCCCCGGGGAGCTGTTTTTT. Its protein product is CSAMTSGPGELFF.

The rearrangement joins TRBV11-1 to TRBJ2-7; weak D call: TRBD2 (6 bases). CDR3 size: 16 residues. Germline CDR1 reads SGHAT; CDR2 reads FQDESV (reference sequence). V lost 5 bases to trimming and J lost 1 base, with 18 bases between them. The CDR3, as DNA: TGTGCCAGCAGCCGAAGCGGGTCCTCATTTTCCTACGAGCAGTACTTC. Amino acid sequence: CASSRSGSSFSYEQYF.

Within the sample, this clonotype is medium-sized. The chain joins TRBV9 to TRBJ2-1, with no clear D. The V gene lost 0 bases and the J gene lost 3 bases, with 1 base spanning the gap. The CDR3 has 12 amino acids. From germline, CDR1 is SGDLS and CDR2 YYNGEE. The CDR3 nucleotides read TGTGCCAGCAGCGTAGGCTACAATGAGCAGTTCTTC. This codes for CASSVGYNEQFF. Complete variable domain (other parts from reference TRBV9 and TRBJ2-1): DSGVTQTPKHLITATGQRVTLRCSPRSGDLSVYWYQQSLDQGLQFLIQYYNGEERAKGNILERFSAQQFPDLHSELNLSSLELGDSALYFCASSVGYNEQFFGPGTRLTVL.

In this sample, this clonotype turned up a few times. The CDR3 loop is CSAPGTGLTEAFF. As DNA, the CDR3 is TGCAGTGCTCCCGGGACAGGGCTCACTGAAGCTTTCTTT. The V gene is TRBV20-1, the J gene TRBJ1-1; TRBD1 aligns across 9 bases. This CDR3 has 13 residues. Germline V gives CDR1 DFQATT, CDR2 SNEGSKA (reference sequence). J lost 4 bases, V lost 5 bases, and 5 bases had no gene match.

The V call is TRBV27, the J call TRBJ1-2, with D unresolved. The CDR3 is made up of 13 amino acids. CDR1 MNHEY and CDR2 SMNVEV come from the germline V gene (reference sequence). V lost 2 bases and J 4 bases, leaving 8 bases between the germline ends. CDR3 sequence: CASSLQQSYGYTF. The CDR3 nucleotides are TGTGCCAGCAGTTTACAACAGAGCTATGGCTACACCTTC.

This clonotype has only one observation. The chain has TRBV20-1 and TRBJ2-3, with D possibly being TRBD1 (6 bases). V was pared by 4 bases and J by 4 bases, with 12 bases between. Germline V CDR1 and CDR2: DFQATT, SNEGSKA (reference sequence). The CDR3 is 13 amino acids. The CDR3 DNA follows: TGCAGTGCTATGGGGGCTGGCGCAGATACGCAGTATTTT. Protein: CSAMGAGADTQYF.

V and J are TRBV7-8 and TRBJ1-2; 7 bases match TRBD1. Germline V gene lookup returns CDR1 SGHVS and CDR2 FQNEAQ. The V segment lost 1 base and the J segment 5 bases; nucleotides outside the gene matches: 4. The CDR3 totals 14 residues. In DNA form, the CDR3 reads TGTGCCAGCAGCTTAGTTGGGACAGTGTATGGCTACACCTTC. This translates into CASSLVGTVYGYTF. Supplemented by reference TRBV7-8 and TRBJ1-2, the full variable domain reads GAGVSQSPRYKVAKRGQDVALRCDPISGHVSLFWYQQALGQGPEFLTYFQNEAQLDKSGLPSDRFFAERPEGSVSTLKIQRTQQEDSAVYLCASSLVGTVYGYTFGSGTRLTVV.

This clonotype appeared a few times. The DNA for the CDR3 is TGTGCCAGCAGCTTCCCAGGGGTGGCTAACTATGGCTACACCTTC. It specifies CASSFPGVANYGYTF. The chain employs TRBV7-2 and TRBJ1-2; TRBD1 might be the D (6 bases). V was shortened by 3 bases and J by 0 bases, with 11 bases between the two germline ends. The CDR3 loop spans 15 amino acids. Germline values: CDR1 SGHTA, CDR2 FQGNSA. The whole variable domain, remainder taken from reference TRBV7-2 and TRBJ1-2, is GAGVSQSPSNKVTEKGKDVELRCDPISGHTALYWYRQSLGQGLEFLIYFQGNSAPDKSGLPSDRFSAERTGGSVSTLTIQRTQQEDSAVYLCASSFPGVANYGYTFGSGTRLTVV.

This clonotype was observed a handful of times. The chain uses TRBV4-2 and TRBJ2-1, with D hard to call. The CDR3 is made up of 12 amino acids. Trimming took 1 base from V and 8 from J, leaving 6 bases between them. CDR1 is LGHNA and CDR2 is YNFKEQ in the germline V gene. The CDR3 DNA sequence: TGTGCCAGCAGCCAAGCGAGGTATGAGCAGTTCTTC. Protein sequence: CASSQARYEQFF.

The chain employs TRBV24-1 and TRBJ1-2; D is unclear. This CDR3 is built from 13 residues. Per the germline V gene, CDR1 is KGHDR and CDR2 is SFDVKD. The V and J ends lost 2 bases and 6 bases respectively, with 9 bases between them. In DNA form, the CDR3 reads TGTGCCACCAGTGATTCCCAATCGAATGGCTACACCTTC. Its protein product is CATSDSQSNGYTF.